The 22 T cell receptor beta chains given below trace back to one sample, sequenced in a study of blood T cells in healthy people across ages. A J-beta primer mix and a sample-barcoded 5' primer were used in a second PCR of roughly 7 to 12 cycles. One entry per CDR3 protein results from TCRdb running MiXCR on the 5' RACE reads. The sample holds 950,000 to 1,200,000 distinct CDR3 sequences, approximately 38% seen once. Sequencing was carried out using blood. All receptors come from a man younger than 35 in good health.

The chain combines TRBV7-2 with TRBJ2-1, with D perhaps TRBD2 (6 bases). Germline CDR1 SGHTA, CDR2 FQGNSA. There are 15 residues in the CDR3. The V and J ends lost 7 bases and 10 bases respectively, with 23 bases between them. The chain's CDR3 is CASIPSGLPNEEQFF. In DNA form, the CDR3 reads TGTGCCAGCATCCCCTCGGGACTTCCTAATGAAGAGCAGTTCTTC.

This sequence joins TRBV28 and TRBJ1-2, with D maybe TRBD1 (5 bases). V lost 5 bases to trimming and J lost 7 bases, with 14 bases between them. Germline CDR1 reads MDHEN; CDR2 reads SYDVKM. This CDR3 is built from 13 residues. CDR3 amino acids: CASSKGQGTGYTF. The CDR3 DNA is TGTGCCAGCAGTAAGGGGCAGGGTACTGGCTACACCTTC.

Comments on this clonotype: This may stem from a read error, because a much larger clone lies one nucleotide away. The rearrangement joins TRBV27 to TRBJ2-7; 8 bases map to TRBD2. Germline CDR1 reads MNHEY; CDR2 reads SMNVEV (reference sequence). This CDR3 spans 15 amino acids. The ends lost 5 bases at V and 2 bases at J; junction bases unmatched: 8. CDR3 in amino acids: CASSPIRAGAYEQYF. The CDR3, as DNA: TGTGCCAGCAGTCCGATCCGAGCGGGGGCCTACGAGCAGTACTTC.

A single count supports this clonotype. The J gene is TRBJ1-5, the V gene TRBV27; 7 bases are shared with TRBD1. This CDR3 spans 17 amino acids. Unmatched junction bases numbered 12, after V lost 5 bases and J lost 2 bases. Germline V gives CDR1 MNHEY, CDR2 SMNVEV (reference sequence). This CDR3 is CASSPLDRAEGNQPQHF. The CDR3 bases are TGTGCCAGCAGTCCTCTAGACAGGGCGGAGGGCAATCAGCCCCAGCATTTT.

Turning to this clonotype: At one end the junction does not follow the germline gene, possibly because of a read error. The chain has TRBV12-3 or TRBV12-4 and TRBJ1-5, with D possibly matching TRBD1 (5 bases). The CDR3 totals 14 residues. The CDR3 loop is CASSLEGSNRPQHF. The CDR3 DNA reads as TGTGCCAGCAGTTTGGAGGGGTCAAATCGGCCCCAGCATTTT.

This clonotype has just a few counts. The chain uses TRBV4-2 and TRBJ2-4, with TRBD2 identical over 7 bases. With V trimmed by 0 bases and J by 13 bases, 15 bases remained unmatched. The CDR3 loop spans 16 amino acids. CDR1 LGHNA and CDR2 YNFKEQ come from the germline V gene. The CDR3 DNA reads TGTGCCAGCAGCCAAGATCTTGCTAGCGGCTACAATGAGCAGTACTTC. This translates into CASSQDLASGYNEQYF.

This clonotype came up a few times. CDR3 nucleotide sequence: TGTGCCAGCAGTTTAGCTCCCAGCGACTACAATGAGCAGTTCTTC. Protein product: CASSLAPSDYNEQFF. This chain connects TRBV12-3 or TRBV12-4 to TRBJ2-1; D is ambiguous. V was shortened by 0 bases and J by 3 bases, with 9 bases between the two germline ends. CDR3 length: 15 residues.

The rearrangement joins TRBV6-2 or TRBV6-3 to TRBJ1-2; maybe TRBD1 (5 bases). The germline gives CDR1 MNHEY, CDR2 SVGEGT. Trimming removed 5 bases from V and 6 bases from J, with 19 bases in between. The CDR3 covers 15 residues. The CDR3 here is CASSPHRGGKDGYTF. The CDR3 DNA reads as TGTGCCAGCAGTCCCCATAGGGGAGGGAAGGATGGCTACACCTTC.

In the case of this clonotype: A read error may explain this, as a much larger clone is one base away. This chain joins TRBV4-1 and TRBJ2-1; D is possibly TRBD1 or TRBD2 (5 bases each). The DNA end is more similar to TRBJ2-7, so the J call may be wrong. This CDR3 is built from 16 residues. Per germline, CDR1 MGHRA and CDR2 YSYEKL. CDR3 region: CASSQGQGASYNEQYF. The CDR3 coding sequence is TGCGCCAGCAGCCAAGGTCAGGGAGCCTCCTACAATGAGCAGTACTTC.

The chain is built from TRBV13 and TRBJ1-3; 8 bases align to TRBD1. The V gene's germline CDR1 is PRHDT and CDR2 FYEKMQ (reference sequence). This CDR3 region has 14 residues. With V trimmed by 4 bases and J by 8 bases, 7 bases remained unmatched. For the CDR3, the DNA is TGTGCCAGCAGCTACCAGGGGGCTTGGGACACCATATATTTT. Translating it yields CASSYQGAWDTIYF.

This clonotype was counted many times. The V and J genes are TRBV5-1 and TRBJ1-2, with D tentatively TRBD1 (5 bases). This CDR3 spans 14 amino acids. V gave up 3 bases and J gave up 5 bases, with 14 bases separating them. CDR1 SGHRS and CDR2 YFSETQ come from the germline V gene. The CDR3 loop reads CASSYPGTEYGYTF. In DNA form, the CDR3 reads TGCGCCAGCAGCTACCCCGGGACGGAATATGGCTACACCTTC.

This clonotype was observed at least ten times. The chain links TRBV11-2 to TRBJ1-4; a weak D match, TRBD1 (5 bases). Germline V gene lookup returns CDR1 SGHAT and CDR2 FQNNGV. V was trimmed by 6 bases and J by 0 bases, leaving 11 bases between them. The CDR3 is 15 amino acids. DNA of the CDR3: TGTGCCAGCAGGGGGACGGTTGCAACTAATGAAAAACTGTTTTTT. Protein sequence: CASRGTVATNEKLFF.

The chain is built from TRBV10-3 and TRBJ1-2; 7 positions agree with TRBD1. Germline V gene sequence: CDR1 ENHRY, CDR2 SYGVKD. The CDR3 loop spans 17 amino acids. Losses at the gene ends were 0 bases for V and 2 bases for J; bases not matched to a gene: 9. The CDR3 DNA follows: TGTGCCATCAGTGAGTCATTCCAGGGGGTAGTCAACTATGGCTACACCTTC. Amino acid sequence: CAISESFQGVVNYGYTF.

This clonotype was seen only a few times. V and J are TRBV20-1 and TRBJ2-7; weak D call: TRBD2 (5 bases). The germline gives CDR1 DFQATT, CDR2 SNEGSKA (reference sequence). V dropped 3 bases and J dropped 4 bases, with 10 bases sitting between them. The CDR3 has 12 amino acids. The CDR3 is CSASVREYEQYF. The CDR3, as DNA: TGCAGTGCTAGTGTGAGGGAATACGAGCAGTACTTC.

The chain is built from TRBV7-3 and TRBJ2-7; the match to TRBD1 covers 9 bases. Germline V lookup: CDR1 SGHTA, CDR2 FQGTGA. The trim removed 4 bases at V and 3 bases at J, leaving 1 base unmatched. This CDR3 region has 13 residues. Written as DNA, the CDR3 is TGTGCCAGCAGCTCGGACAGGGGCTACGAGCAGTACTTC. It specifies CASSSDRGYEQYF. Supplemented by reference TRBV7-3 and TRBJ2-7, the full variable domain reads GAGVSQTPSNKVTEKGKYVELRCDPISGHTALYWYRQSLGQGPEFLIYFQGTGAADDSGLPNDRFFAVRPEGSVSTLKIQRTERGDSAVYLCASSSDRGYEQYFGPGTRLTVT.

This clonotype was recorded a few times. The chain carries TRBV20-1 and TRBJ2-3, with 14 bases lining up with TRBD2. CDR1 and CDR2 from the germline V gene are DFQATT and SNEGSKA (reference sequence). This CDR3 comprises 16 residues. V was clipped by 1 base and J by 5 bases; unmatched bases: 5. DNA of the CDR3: TGCAGTGCTAGAGGTGGACTAGCGGGGGGAGGAGATACGCAGTATTTT. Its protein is CSARGGLAGGGDTQYF.

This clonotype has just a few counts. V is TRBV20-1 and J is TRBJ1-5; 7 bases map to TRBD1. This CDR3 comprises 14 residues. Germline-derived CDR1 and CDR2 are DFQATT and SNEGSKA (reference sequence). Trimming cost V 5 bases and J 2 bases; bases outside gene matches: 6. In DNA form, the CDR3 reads TGCAGTGCTCCAGGGGGGTCGGGCAATCAGCCCCAGCATTTT. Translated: CSAPGGSGNQPQHF.

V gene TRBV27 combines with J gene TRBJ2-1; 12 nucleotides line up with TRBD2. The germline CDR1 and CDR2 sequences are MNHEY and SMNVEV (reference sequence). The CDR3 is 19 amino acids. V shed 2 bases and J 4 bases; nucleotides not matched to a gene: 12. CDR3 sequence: CASSLQPPQLAGGYNEQFF. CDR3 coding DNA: TGTGCCAGCAGTTTACAACCACCTCAACTAGCGGGGGGTTACAATGAGCAGTTCTTC.

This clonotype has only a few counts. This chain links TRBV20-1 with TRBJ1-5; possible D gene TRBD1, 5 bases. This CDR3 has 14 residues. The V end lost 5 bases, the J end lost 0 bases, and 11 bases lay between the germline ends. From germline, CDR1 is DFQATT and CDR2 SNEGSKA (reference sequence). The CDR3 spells CSAGTWDSNQPQHF. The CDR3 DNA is TGCAGTGCTGGGACTTGGGATAGCAATCAGCCCCAGCATTTT.

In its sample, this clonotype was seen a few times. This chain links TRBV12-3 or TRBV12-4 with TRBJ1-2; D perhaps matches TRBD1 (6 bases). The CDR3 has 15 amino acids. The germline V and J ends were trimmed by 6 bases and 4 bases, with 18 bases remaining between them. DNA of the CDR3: TGTGCCAGCAGCTCTAGCCAGGACAGACTCTATGGCTACACCTTC. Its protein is CASSSSQDRLYGYTF.

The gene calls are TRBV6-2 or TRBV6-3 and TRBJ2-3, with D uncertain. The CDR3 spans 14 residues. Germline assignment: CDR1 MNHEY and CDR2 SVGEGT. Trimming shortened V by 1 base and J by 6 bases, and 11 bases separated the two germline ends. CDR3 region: CASSYLDLRDTQYF. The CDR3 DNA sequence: TGTGCCAGCAGTTACTTGGACCTACGGGATACGCAGTATTTT.

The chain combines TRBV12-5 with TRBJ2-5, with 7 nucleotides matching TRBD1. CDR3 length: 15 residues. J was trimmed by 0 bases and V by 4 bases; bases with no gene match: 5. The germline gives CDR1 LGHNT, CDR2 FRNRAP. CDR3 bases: TGTGCTAGTGGTTCGGGACAGAGCAACCAAGAGACCCAGTACTTC. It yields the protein CASGSGQSNQETQYF. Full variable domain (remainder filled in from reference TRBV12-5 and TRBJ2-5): DARVTQTPRHKVTEMGQEVTMRCQPILGHNTVFWYRQTMMQGLELLAYFRNRAPLDDSGMPKDRFSAEMPDATLATLKIQPSEPRDSAVYFCASGSGQSNQETQYFGPGTRLLVL.